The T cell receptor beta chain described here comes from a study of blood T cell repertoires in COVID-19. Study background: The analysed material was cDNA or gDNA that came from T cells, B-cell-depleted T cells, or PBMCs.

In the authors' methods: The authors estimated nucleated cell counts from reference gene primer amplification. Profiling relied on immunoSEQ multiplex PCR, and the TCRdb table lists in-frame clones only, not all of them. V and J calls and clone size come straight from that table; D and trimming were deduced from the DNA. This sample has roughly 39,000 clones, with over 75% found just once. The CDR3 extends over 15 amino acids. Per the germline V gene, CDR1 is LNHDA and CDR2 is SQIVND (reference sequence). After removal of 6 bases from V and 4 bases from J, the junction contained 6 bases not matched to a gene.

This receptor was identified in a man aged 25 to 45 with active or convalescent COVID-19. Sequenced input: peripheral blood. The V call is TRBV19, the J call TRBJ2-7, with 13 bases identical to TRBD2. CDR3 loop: CASSLGLAGTYEQYF. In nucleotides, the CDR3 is TGTGCCAGTAGCCTGGGACTAGCGGGGACTTACGAGCAGTACTTC.